This is a list of T cell receptor beta chains from one sample in a study of cytomegalovirus exposure and HLA in healthy donors. Profiling relied on immunoSEQ multiplex PCR, and the TCRdb table lists in-frame clones only, not all of them. The table lists some 250,000 clones, about 86% of them singletons. Material for sequencing was PBMCs. Receptors were obtained from a woman under 40 in good health and CMV-seropositive. The conserved cysteine and the conserved F or W are not part of the CDR3 here. Each record gives: V gene, CDR3 protein.

V: TRBV7-2; CDR3: ASSPGWGRTGNEQF
V: TRBV5-1; CDR3: ASSFSGQDLQETQY
V: TRBV19; CDR3: ASSTGQKFAYEQY
V: TRBV9; CDR3: ASSVGASGSLGETQY
V: TRBV27; CDR3: ASSLRGSGRFNEQF
V: TRBV5-4; CDR3: ASSLAVQETQY
V: TRBV5-1; CDR3: ASSLVAGDPYEQY
V: TRBV30; CDR3: ARSLTGGSGETQY
V: TRBV29-1; CDR3: SVINKVGGGSTQY
V: TRBV29-1; CDR3: SATIGVDYGYT
V: TRBV7-6; CDR3: ASSLGLAGKDTQY
V: TRBV6-6; CDR3: ASNRVGTSGGYEQY
V: TRBV28; CDR3: ASSPPGTSVFLVDTQY
V: TRBV25-1; CDR3: ASSPGTDTQY
V: TRBV28; CDR3: ASRHSTRHGYT
V: TRBV7-6; CDR3: ASSLGGGAGGTYEQY
V: TRBV4-1; CDR3: ASSQDRGLNYGYT
V: TRBV5-6; CDR3: ASSWASGSLNNEQF
V: TRBV5-1; CDR3: ASSLAGTGKGYT
V: TRBV5-4; CDR3: ASSYTVVTSRHYEQY
V: TRBV30; CDR3: AWSFIKPHSEQY
V: TRBV7-8; CDR3: ASSLQGATYNEQF
V: TRBV29-1; CDR3: SVDAGTGRGTDTQY
V: TRBV10-3; CDR3: AISDPPASRYNEQF
V: TRBV7-9; CDR3: ASSLALNTEAF
V: TRBV11-2; CDR3: ASSFYSGGWGDTQY
V: TRBV12-5; CDR3: ASGPLEKGQGEQF
V: TRBV6-6; CDR3: ASSSQGSYSNQPQH
V: TRBV21-1; CDR3: ASSENEQY
V: TRBV27; CDR3: ASSFDSLVITGELF
V: TRBV10-3; CDR3: AISDPVEGVVTDTQY
V: TRBV28; CDR3: ASSSPGLSGDEQF
V: TRBV29-1; CDR3: SVDSDGTYEQY
V: TRBV6-4; CDR3: ASSLLADNYNEQF
V: TRBV28; CDR3: ASSLSSWTGGTEAF
V: TRBV19; CDR3: ASRPGLAGLYNEQF
V: TRBV27; CDR3: ASRLFWGGAGEQY
V: TRBV19; CDR3: ASSYAGLLTDTQY
V: TRBV28; CDR3: ASSFYPAVRGNEQF
V: TRBV27; CDR3: ASQGSYEQY
V: TRBV27; CDR3: ASSPIAGLNTGELF
V: TRBV30; CDR3: AWEPGTVEKLF
V: TRBV28; CDR3: ASSLSGKNEKLF
V: TRBV11-3; CDR3: ASSPRTGPVNIQY
V: TRBV19; CDR3: ASSIIQGAYGDQPQH
V: TRBV19; CDR3: ASSWTSGRPTDTQY
V: TRBV10-3; CDR3: AIKEGEVNEQF
V: TRBV30; CDR3: AWSGGLDYNEQF
V: TRBV4-2; CDR3: ASSHRVGGSYNEQF